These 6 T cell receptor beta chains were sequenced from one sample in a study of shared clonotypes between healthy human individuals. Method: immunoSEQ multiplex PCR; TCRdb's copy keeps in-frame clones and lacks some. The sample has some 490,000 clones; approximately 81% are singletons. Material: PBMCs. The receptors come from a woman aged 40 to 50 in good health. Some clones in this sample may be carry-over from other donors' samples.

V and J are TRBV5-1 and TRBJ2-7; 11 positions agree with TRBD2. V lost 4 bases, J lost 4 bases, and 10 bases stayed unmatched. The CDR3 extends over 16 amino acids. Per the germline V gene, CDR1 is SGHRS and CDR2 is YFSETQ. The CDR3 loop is CASSPTSGNPEYEQYF. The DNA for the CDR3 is TGCGCCAGCAGCCCGACTAGCGGGAACCCTGAGTACGAGCAGTACTTC. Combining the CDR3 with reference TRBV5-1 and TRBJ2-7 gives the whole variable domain KAGVTQTPRYLIKTRGQQVTLSCSPISGHRSVSWYQQTPGQGLQFLFEYFSETQRNKGNFPGRFSGRQFSNSRSEMNVSTLELGDSALYLCASSPTSGNPEYEQYFGPGTRLTVT.

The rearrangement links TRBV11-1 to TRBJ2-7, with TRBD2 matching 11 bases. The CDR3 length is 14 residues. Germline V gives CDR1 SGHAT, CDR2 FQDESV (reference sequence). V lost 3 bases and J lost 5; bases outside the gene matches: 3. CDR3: CASSFPGLADEQYF. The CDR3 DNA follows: TGTGCCAGCAGCTTCCCGGGACTAGCGGACGAGCAGTACTTC.

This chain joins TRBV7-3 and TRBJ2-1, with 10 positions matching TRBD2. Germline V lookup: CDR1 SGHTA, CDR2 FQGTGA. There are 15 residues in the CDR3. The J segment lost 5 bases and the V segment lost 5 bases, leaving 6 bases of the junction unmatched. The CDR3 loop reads CASSPSGRRDNEQFF. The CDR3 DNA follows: TGTGCCAGCAGCCCTAGCGGGAGACGGGACAATGAGCAGTTCTTC.

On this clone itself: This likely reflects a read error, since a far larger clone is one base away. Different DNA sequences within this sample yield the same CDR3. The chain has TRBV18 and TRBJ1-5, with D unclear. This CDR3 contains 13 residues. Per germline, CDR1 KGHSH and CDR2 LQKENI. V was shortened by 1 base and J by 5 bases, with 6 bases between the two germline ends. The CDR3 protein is CASSPQGDQPQHF. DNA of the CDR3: TGTGCCAGCTCACCACAGGGTGATCAGCCCCAGCATTTT. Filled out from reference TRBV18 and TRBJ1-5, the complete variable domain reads NAGVMQNPRHLVRRRGQEARLRCSPMKGHSHVYWYRQLPEEGLKFMVYLQKENIIDESGMPKERFSAEFPKEGPSILRIQQVVRGDSAAYFCASSPQGDQPQHFGDGTRLSIL.

The DNA of the CDR3 is TGTGCCAGCAGCTTGTGGAGAGGACAGGGGTCCCAAGAGACCCAGTACTTC. It translates to CASSLWRGQGSQETQYF. The rearrangement joins TRBV11-2 to TRBJ2-5; 9 positions agree with TRBD1. Trimming cost V 3 bases and J 1 base; bases outside gene matches: 9. The germline V gene has CDR1 SGHAT and CDR2 FQNNGV. The CDR3 length is 17 residues.

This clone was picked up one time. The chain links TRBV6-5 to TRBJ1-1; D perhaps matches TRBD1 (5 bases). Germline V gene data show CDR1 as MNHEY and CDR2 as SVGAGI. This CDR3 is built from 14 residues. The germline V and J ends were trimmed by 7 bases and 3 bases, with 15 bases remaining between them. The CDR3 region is CASTYTLGDTEAFF. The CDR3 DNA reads TGTGCCAGCACTTATACGCTGGGGGACACTGAAGCTTTCTTT.